This T cell receptor (beta chain) was observed in a study of human T cells and chemical hapten exposure. Attachment of unique molecular identifiers to individual cDNA molecules was performed in the library. TCRdb re-analysed the RACE reads in MiXCR, keeping a single row per CDR3 protein. Altogether about 160,000 distinct CDR3 sequences are present, roughly a quarter being singletons, with the ten largest covering approximately 2.1%. Time point: patch test 3, about 24 weeks after DPC sensitization. Treatment in this sample: therapeutic diphenylcyclopropenone sensitization with weekly scalp DPC. Germline-derived CDR1 and CDR2 are SEHNR and FQNEAQ (reference sequence). The CDR3 consists of 15 residues. The V and J ends lost 1 base and 4 bases respectively, with 11 bases between them.

This specimen consisted of whole blood, obtained in connection with sensitization to the hapten diphenylcyclopropenone (DPC). The rearrangement links TRBV7-9 to TRBJ1-3; D gene unclear. The TCR comes from a woman aged 18-29 years with alopecia areata. Some clones in this sample may be carry-over from other donors' samples. The CDR3 bases are TGTGCCAGCAGCTTAGAAGAGGGCAGGGGAAACACCATATATTTT. Translation gives CASSLEEGRGNTIYF.